This is a list of T cell receptor beta chains from one sample in a study of radiation and T cells in renal cell carcinoma. Clones were read by immunoSEQ multiplex PCR, and TCRdb kept only the in-frame ones, dropping some. The data contain some 76,000 clones, roughly 80% of them singletons. The starting material was blood, obtained from a patient whose treatment included radiotherapy and nephrectomy. Receptor source: a man in his sixties with renal cell carcinoma. The CDR3 runs from the conserved cysteine through the conserved F or W. The D gene is left open where the match is weak. Some rows have no size entry. The others give once, few or many, or a class for an expanded clone.

DNA: TGTGCCAGCAGTGAAATGGGGCAGGCGGGGGAGCAGTACTTC
CDR3: CASSEMGQAGEQYF
size: -
J: TRBJ2-5
D: TRBD2
V: TRBV25-1

DNA: TGTGCCAGCAGCTTAGGTGGGGGAAGGGAGACCCAGTACTTC
CDR3: CASSLGGGRETQYF
size: -
J: TRBJ2-5
D: -
V: TRBV11-2

DNA: TGTGCCAGTAAAAGGGGCTCCGAAGCTTTCTTT
CDR3: CASKRGSEAFF
size: -
J: TRBJ1-1
D: -
V: TRBV6-5

DNA: TGCGCCAGCAGCTTGGGGACAGGAAATGAAAAACTGTTTTTT
CDR3: CASSLGTGNEKLFF
size: -
J: TRBJ1-4
D: TRBD1
V: TRBV5-1

DNA: TGTGCCAGCAGTTTAGGTGGGGAAGTTGGGGAAAAACTGTTTTTT
CDR3: CASSLGGEVGEKLFF
size: -
J: TRBJ1-4
D: -
V: TRBV2

DNA: TGTGCCAGCAGTTCAAGGGCAGGGAAAGGGTATGGCTACACCTTC
CDR3: CASSSRAGKGYGYTF
size: -
J: TRBJ1-2
D: -
V: TRBV27

DNA: TGCGCCAGCAGCCAAGAGAGGGGGACCTACGAGCAGTACTTC
CDR3: CASSQERGTYEQYF
size: -
J: TRBJ2-7
D: -
V: TRBV4-1

DNA: TGTGCCACCAGCTCGACAGGGTATGGAAACACCATATATTTT
CDR3: CATSSTGYGNTIYF
size: -
J: TRBJ1-3
D: TRBD1
V: TRBV15

DNA: TGCGCCAGCAGCTTGGGGCTAGCGGGAACGAATGAGCAGTTCTTC
CDR3: CASSLGLAGTNEQFF
size: -
J: TRBJ2-1
D: TRBD2
V: TRBV5-1

DNA: TGTGCCTGGGGGACTAGCTCAAACGAGCAGTACTTC
CDR3: CAWGTSSNEQYF
size: -
J: TRBJ2-7
D: TRBD2
V: TRBV30

DNA: TGTGCCATCAGTAACGGCGGCGACACTGAAGCTTTCTTT
CDR3: CAISNGGDTEAFF
size: -
J: TRBJ1-1
D: -
V: TRBV10-3

DNA: TGTGCCAGCAGTGCTACGAGGGGGCGCGCCACCGGGGAGCTGTTTTTT
CDR3: CASSATRGRATGELFF
size: once
J: TRBJ2-2
D: TRBD1
V: TRBV28

DNA: TGTGCCAGCAGCCAACGAGCAGGGTCGGGCACAGATACGCAGTATTTT
CDR3: CASSQRAGSGTDTQYF
size: -
J: TRBJ2-3
D: -
V: TRBV5-4

DNA: TGTGTCAGAAGCTTTACCAATGAGCAGTTCTTC
CDR3: CVRSFTNEQFF
size: -
J: TRBJ2-1
D: -
V: TRBV7-5

DNA: TGTGCCAGCAGTTTAGTGGGTCCCAACACTGAAGCTTTCTTT
CDR3: CASSLVGPNTEAFF
size: -
J: TRBJ1-1
D: -
V: TRBV11-1

DNA: TGTGCCAGCAGCGTGGTCGGGGAGACCCAGTACTTC
CDR3: CASSVVGETQYF
size: -
J: TRBJ2-5
D: -
V: TRBV7-8

DNA: TGTGCCAGCAGTGGTACGGGCCGCCCGGAGACCCAGTACTTC
CDR3: CASSGTGRPETQYF
size: -
J: TRBJ2-5
D: -
V: TRBV2

DNA: TGTGCTAGTGGTTTGGGTGGCACAGATACGCAGTATTTT
CDR3: CASGLGGTDTQYF
size: -
J: TRBJ2-3
D: -
V: TRBV12-5

DNA: TGTGCCAGCAGTGTGCATGAGCAGTTCTTC
CDR3: CASSVHEQFF
size: -
J: TRBJ2-1
D: -
V: TRBV2

DNA: TGTGCCAGCAGTTTACTCTCCAGGGGAAGCTCCTACAATGAGCAGTTCTTC
CDR3: CASSLLSRGSSYNEQFF
size: -
J: TRBJ2-1
D: -
V: TRBV28

DNA: TGTGCCAGCAGTACATACGGGACAGGGGGCATCACTGAAGCTTTCTTT
CDR3: CASSTYGTGGITEAFF
size: -
J: TRBJ1-1
D: TRBD1
V: TRBV6-6

DNA: TGTGCCAGCAGTCTAACCGGGACAGGGATTTCCTACGAGCAGTACTTC
CDR3: CASSLTGTGISYEQYF
size: -
J: TRBJ2-7
D: TRBD1
V: TRBV28

DNA: TGCAGCGTTGTTAGGGGGCAGAATGAGCAGTTCTTC
CDR3: CSVVRGQNEQFF
size: -
J: TRBJ2-1
D: TRBD1
V: TRBV29-1

DNA: TGTGCCAGCAGCTTGGTGCGTGCGATAAAAGAGACCCAGTACTTC
CDR3: CASSLVRAIKETQYF
size: -
J: TRBJ2-5
D: -
V: TRBV7-9

DNA: TGTGCCAGCAGCTCCCCTTGGACAGGGGGCATAGAGACCCAGTACTTC
CDR3: CASSSPWTGGIETQYF
size: -
J: TRBJ2-5
D: TRBD1
V: TRBV5-6

DNA: TGCAGCGCAACTTTGGCGGTTACAGATACGCAGTATTTT
CDR3: CSATLAVTDTQYF
size: -
J: TRBJ2-3
D: -
V: TRBV29-1

DNA: TGTGCCAGCAGGCCCGGGACAGGGGGCGCCTACGAGCAGTACTTC
CDR3: CASRPGTGGAYEQYF
size: -
J: TRBJ2-7
D: TRBD1
V: TRBV2

DNA: TGTGCCAGCAGCAAAGGACAGGGGGCGGTTAGATATTTT
CDR3: CASSKGQGAVRYF
size: -
J: TRBJ1-3
D: -
V: TRBV21-1

DNA: TGTGCCAGCAGCGTCCGACTAGCGGGGACTAATGAGCAGTTCTTC
CDR3: CASSVRLAGTNEQFF
size: -
J: TRBJ2-1
D: TRBD2
V: TRBV9

DNA: TGTGCCAGCAGTTTTATTGTACTAGCGGGAGGGCCGGAAGAGCAGTACTTC
CDR3: CASSFIVLAGGPEEQYF
size: -
J: TRBJ2-7
D: TRBD2
V: TRBV28

DNA: TGCGCCAGCAGCTCGCTTGAAGCGGGAGGGCCTTTAACCGGCTCCTACAATGAGCAGTTCTTC
CDR3: CASSSLEAGGPLTGSYNEQFF
size: -
J: TRBJ2-1
D: TRBD2
V: TRBV5-1

DNA: TGTGCCAGCAGCTTAGGGTGGGACAGGGAACGAGATACGCAGTATTTT
CDR3: CASSLGWDRERDTQYF
size: -
J: TRBJ2-3
D: TRBD1
V: TRBV7-2

DNA: TGTGCCAGCAGTTTCAATGACAGACTCTTTGACTATGGCTACACCTTC
CDR3: CASSFNDRLFDYGYTF
size: -
J: TRBJ1-2
D: -
V: TRBV27

DNA: TGTGCCAGCAGCCCCCCCGGGGATACGCAGTATTTT
CDR3: CASSPPGDTQYF
size: -
J: TRBJ2-3
D: -
V: TRBV28

DNA: TGTGCCAGCAGTTTGAGAGCGGGCAATCAGCCCCAGCATTTT
CDR3: CASSLRAGNQPQHF
size: once
J: TRBJ1-5
D: -
V: TRBV28

DNA: TGTGCCAGCAGGGACCCCAGGGAGGAGGCAACTAATGAAAAACTGTTTTTT
CDR3: CASRDPREEATNEKLFF
size: -
J: TRBJ1-4
D: -
V: TRBV28

DNA: TGTGCCAGCAGCTCGGGACTAGCGGGAGCGGGACAGTACTTC
CDR3: CASSSGLAGAGQYF
size: large
J: TRBJ2-4
D: TRBD2
V: TRBV11-3

DNA: TGCGCCAGCAGCTTGGGACAGGGTCGGGATGAGCAGTTCTTC
CDR3: CASSLGQGRDEQFF
size: -
J: TRBJ2-1
D: TRBD1
V: TRBV5-1

DNA: TGTGCCAGCAGCTTTACTCTAGCTGGCGGGGAGCTGTTTTTT
CDR3: CASSFTLAGGELFF
size: -
J: TRBJ2-2
D: -
V: TRBV7-2

DNA: TGTGCCAGCAGCTTCTCCCCCCCGGAGAGCCCCACAGATACGCAGTATTTT
CDR3: CASSFSPPESPTDTQYF
size: -
J: TRBJ2-3
D: -
V: TRBV13

DNA: TGTGCCAGCAGTATGACAGGGGAGACCCAGTACTTC
CDR3: CASSMTGETQYF
size: -
J: TRBJ2-5
D: TRBD1
V: TRBV6-1

DNA: TGTGCCAGCAGAAGGGTAGGAGGATACGAGCAGTACTTC
CDR3: CASRRVGGYEQYF
size: -
J: TRBJ2-7
D: -
V: TRBV27

DNA: TGCGCCAGCAGCTTGGAAGGGACCCCTAGCACAGATACGCAGTATTTT
CDR3: CASSLEGTPSTDTQYF
size: -
J: TRBJ2-3
D: -
V: TRBV5-1

DNA: TGTGCCAGCAGTGTTCCGGGATGGGAAAAACTGTTTTTT
CDR3: CASSVPGWEKLFF
size: few
J: TRBJ1-4
D: -
V: TRBV2